A single TCR beta chain is shown here with its context. Its antigen is still unknown. No per-base quality is available; no much larger clone lies one base away. The same CDR3 can be traced to other DNA sequences in this sample. These data come from a study of T cell responses to AZD1222 COVID-19 vaccine (dated by TCRdb to the early 2020s). Regarding the research as a whole: A total of about 240 trial participants underwent TCR sequencing, of whom about 210 received two doses of AZD1222 and some 25 received two doses of the MenACWY control vaccine. Enrollment into the trials was organized by age into subgroups of 18-55, 56-69 and 70-plus years, and those subgroups contained about 150, 27 and 61 TCR-sequenced participants, respectively.

The time point label corresponds to: about 28 days (+/-7) after the second vaccine dose. AZD1222 recipients with second doses at about 4 weeks or about 12 weeks were pooled, because spike-specific TCR depth and breadth did not differ between schedules. The vaccinee samples were drawn from two UK trials, COV001 and COV002, one of which was a single-blind randomized controlled phase 2/3 trial testing AZD1222 (ChAdOx1 nCoV-19) in healthy adults. For TCRbeta chain sequencing, PBMC samples from trial participants were taken at day 0 and at day 28 after the second dose. Beyond this particular receptor, the publication reports: In the small 56-69-year group, the increase in depth fell short of significance, most likely because of low power. Participants were mostly white British, with more females than males. The authors suggested clonal diversity may have been underestimated. Because no day 14 peak-response samples were available, repertoires were characterized only after the peak T cell response. Vaccine-associated CD4 TCRs spanned the whole spike protein, with dominant responses in regions 160-218 and 743-854. Conclusions about previously exposed vaccinees are limited, since just 6 or 7 AZD1222 recipients were seropositive for SARS-CoV-2 at baseline. Nearly half of unique spike-specific TCRs reportedly recognized epitopes outside regions mutated in the B.1.351 and B.1.1.7 variants. A significant rise in spike-specific TCR breadth and depth was observed after two AZD1222 doses relative to day 0 and relative to MenACWY recipients.

V is shortened by 0 bases, J by 5 bases, and the region joining them spans 6 bases. CDR1 SGHRS and CDR2 YFSETQ were looked up in the germline V gene. There are 13 amino acids in the CDR3, from cysteine to phenylalanine inclusive. Only the CDR3 portion is preserved as DNA: 39 bases, with reading frame beginning at the first base. The CDR3 regions of human TCRbeta chains were analyzed by immunosequencing. Per the authors' processing: TCRs in the repertoires were matched against a reference library of SARS-CoV-2-specific TCRs that had been generated with the MIRA antigen-specificity platform. Breadth was defined as the fraction of unique TCRs that were SARS-CoV-2-associated. Depth was defined as the fraction of total T cells that were SARS-CoV-2-associated. Using the MIRA data, every spike-specific TCR was mapped to the spike region that the TCR reacted to and assigned to either a CD4 or a CD8 class. Log10-transformed breadth and depth values were compared by one-way ANOVA with Sidak's multiple comparisons tests. TCRdb provides this immuneACCESS table in a form limited to in-frame rearrangements. Some clones are lacking; in checked studies, under half of them reflect an unresolved V gene, and why the rest are absent is not known. V and J calls and clone size are as listed in that table; D and trimming were resolved from the DNA. This sample is represented by 100,000 to 120,000 clones; approximately 90% of them were singletons. About 16% of the sample lies in the top ten.

The rearrangement combines TRBV5-1 with TRBJ1-5, and possibly TRBD1, on 6 matching bases. The material was peripheral blood, obtained 28 days after the second AZD1222 dose. The receptor comes from an adult who received the AZD1222 COVID-19 vaccine. For the CDR3, the sequence is CASSLAGDQPQHF. DNA sequence: TGCGCCAGCAGCTTGGCAGGGGATCAGCCCCAGCATTTT.